These 26 T cell receptor beta chains came from one sample sequenced in a study of early T cells in non-severe SARS-CoV-2 infection. TCRdb fed the 5' RACE reads into MiXCR, producing one record per CDR3 protein. The profile shows tens of thousands of distinct CDR3 sequences, roughly an eighth of them singletons. Sequencing used whole blood. The receptors here all came from an adult who was a healthcare worker with PCR-confirmed SARS-CoV-2 infection or an uninfected control (not recorded which).

This clonotype was observed a few times. The chain carries TRBV4-2 and TRBJ2-1; D is unresolved. The V end was cut by 0 bases, the J end by 3 bases, with 6 bases between. Germline V CDR1 and CDR2: LGHNA, YNFKEQ. This CDR3 contains 14 residues. In nucleotides, the CDR3 is TGTGCCAGCAGCCAAGAGGCCAGCTACAATGAGCAGTTCTTC. This codes for CASSQEASYNEQFF.

V and J are TRBV29-1 and TRBJ2-6; possibly TRBD1 for D (6 bases). Germline assignment: CDR1 SQVTM and CDR2 ANQGSEA. Trimming took 6 bases from V and 4 from J, leaving 16 bases between them. This CDR3 has 15 residues. For the CDR3, the DNA is TGCAGCGTCGGCCGTCAGGGGACCGGGGCCAACGTCCTGACTTTC. It specifies CSVGRQGTGANVLTF. Full variable domain (outside the CDR3, taken from reference TRBV29-1 and TRBJ2-6): SAVISQKPSRDICQRGTSLTIQCQVDSQVTMMFWYRQQPGQSLTLIATANQGSEATYESGFVIDKFPISRPNLTFSTLTVSNMSPEDSSIYLCSVGRQGTGANVLTFGAGSRLTVL.

This clonotype was detected only a few times. The chain combines TRBV7-2 with TRBJ2-1, with TRBD2 matching over 16 bases. V lost 1 base and J lost 3; bases outside the gene matches: 9. This CDR3 spans 20 amino acids. Germline V lookup: CDR1 SGHTA, CDR2 FQGNSA. The CDR3 DNA follows: TGTGCCAGCAGCTTAGGAGGGGGACTAGCGGGAGGGCGTGTCTACAATGAGCAGTTCTTC. Its translation is CASSLGGGLAGGRVYNEQFF.

J is TRBJ1-4 and V is TRBV27; D remains unclear. The CDR3 sequence is 15 residues long. CDR1 MNHEY and CDR2 SMNVEV come from the germline V gene (reference sequence). V lost 1 base, J lost 8 bases, and 14 bases lay in between. The CDR3 sequence: CASSLLAVKREKLFF. CDR3 in DNA: TGTGCCAGCAGTTTATTGGCAGTGAAAAGGGAAAAACTGTTTTTT.

This clonotype has a count of ten or more. The chain recombines TRBV9 with TRBJ2-3, with D uncertain. The ends were cut back, 2 bases at V and 2 bases at J, with 9 bases in the middle. CDR3 size: 14 residues. From germline, CDR1 is SGDLS and CDR2 YYNGEE. Here the CDR3 reads CASSVVGNTDTQYF. The CDR3 DNA is TGTGCCAGCAGCGTGGTAGGGAACACAGATACGCAGTATTTT.

The V gene is TRBV2, the J gene TRBJ2-7, with D perhaps matching TRBD2 (5 bases). Germline values: CDR1 SNHLY, CDR2 FYNNEI. The CDR3 is 14 residues long. Trimming left V 9 bases short and J 3 bases short, with 18 bases between. The CDR3 is CASGGGRTYYEQYF. DNA of the CDR3: TGTGCCAGTGGCGGCGGGCGCACCTACTACGAGCAGTACTTC.

This clonotype occurred many times. The CDR3 sequence is CASSLNRDQPQHF. CDR3 nucleotide sequence: TGTGCCAGCAGCTTAAACAGGGATCAGCCCCAGCATTTT. V and J are TRBV7-6 and TRBJ1-5; a weak D match, TRBD1 (6 bases). Germline assignment: CDR1 SGHVS and CDR2 FNYEAQ. Between the trimmed V and J ends, which lost 2 bases and 5 bases, there was a span of 7 bases. This CDR3 contains 13 residues.

CDR3 region: CASSWGLNEKLFF. For the CDR3, the DNA is TGTGCCAGCAGCTGGGGACTTAATGAAAAACTGTTTTTT. The gene calls are TRBV11-3 and TRBJ1-4; a possible D gene is TRBD1 (5 bases). V gave up 4 bases and J gave up 4 bases, with 7 bases separating them. Germline CDR1 SGHNT, CDR2 YENEEA. The CDR3 has 13 amino acids.

This clonotype was found a few times. V is TRBV5-1 and J is TRBJ1-1; D call uncertain. Between the trimmed V and J ends, which lost 0 bases and 0 bases, there was a span of 12 bases. The CDR3 covers 16 residues. Germline CDR1 SGHRS, CDR2 YFSETQ. The CDR3 protein is CASSLVPVPMNTEAFF. DNA for the CDR3: TGCGCCAGCAGCTTGGTCCCAGTTCCTATGAACACTGAAGCTTTCTTT.

This clonotype was counted only a few times. The chain joins TRBV10-2 to TRBJ2-5, with 7 bases matching TRBD1. J was trimmed by 5 bases and V by 2 bases; bases with no gene match: 5. This CDR3 contains 14 residues. Germline CDR1 is WSHSY and CDR2 is SAAADI. The CDR3 sequence: CASSEPGGYETQYF. The CDR3 DNA is TGCGCCAGCAGTGAGCCAGGGGGTTATGAGACCCAGTACTTC.

The chain has TRBV19 and TRBJ2-1, with 7 bases fitting TRBD2. J gave up 8 bases and V 5 bases, and 9 bases lay outside the gene matches. The germline V gene encodes CDR1 LNHDA and CDR2 SQIVND (reference sequence). This CDR3 region has 14 residues. The CDR3 region has the DNA TGTGCCAGTAGTCTCGGCGGACTAGTAGATGAGCAGTTCTTC. Its translation: CASSLGGLVDEQFF.

Many counts were recorded for this clonotype. This rearrangement joins TRBV5-5 to TRBJ2-1; 7 bases align to TRBD1. The CDR3 sequence is 14 residues long. Trimming cost V 3 bases and J 9 bases; bases outside gene matches: 9. The germline gives CDR1 SGHKS, CDR2 YYEKEE (reference sequence). CDR3 nucleotides: TGTGCCAGCAGCTCCAGACAGGGACGGGCTGAGCAGTTCTTC. The encoded protein is CASSSRQGRAEQFF.

This clonotype showed up many times. The J gene is TRBJ2-7, the V gene TRBV5-1, with D tentatively TRBD1 (5 bases). This CDR3 has 14 amino acids. Germline V gene lookup returns CDR1 SGHRS and CDR2 YFSETQ. Trimming removed 0 bases at V and 5 bases at J, with 12 bases between. CDR3 coding DNA: TGCGCCAGCAGCTTGGGACAGCCTGCGGACGAGCAGTACTTC. Protein product: CASSLGQPADEQYF. Full variable domain (rest looked up from reference TRBV5-1 and TRBJ2-7): KAGVTQTPRYLIKTRGQQVTLSCSPISGHRSVSWYQQTPGQGLQFLFEYFSETQRNKGNFPGRFSGRQFSNSRSEMNVSTLELGDSALYLCASSLGQPADEQYFGPGTRLTVT.

V usage is TRBV7-8 and J usage is TRBJ2-2, with no clear D. V lost 6 bases and J 0 bases, leaving 11 bases between the germline ends. The CDR3 consists of 15 residues. CDR1 and CDR2 (germline): SGHVS, FQNEAQ. CDR3 nucleotides: TGTGCCAGCAGGGGCAGGACGGCGAACACCGGGGAGCTGTTTTTT. Protein product: CASRGRTANTGELFF.

This clonotype appeared a few times. The genes are TRBV12-3 or TRBV12-4 and TRBJ2-7, with 8 nucleotides matching TRBD2. Unmatched junction bases numbered 2, after V lost 0 bases and J lost 4 bases. The CDR3 extends over 14 amino acids. This CDR3 reads CASSLASGSYEQYF. The CDR3 DNA is TGTGCCAGCAGTTTAGCCAGCGGGAGTTACGAGCAGTACTTC.

The V gene is TRBV4-1, the J gene TRBJ2-3; 7 positions match TRBD2. This CDR3 comprises 16 residues. After removal of 0 bases from V and 6 bases from J, the junction contained 9 bases not matched to a gene. Germline CDR1 is MGHRA and CDR2 is YSYEKL. The CDR3 protein is CASSQELASGGDTQYF. In DNA form, the CDR3 reads TGCGCCAGCAGCCAAGAGTTGGCTAGCGGAGGGGATACGCAGTATTTT.

This clonotype was counted at least ten times. The gene calls are TRBV11-2 and TRBJ2-7, with 8 nucleotides matching TRBD1. V dropped 4 bases and J dropped 5; count of bases not matched to a gene: 4. The germline V gene has CDR1 SGHAT and CDR2 FQNNGV. The CDR3 spans 13 residues. CDR3: CASSSDRGNEQYF. CDR3 DNA sequence: TGTGCCAGCAGCTCAGACAGGGGCAACGAGCAGTACTTC.

This clonotype was picked up a small number of times. The chain has TRBV6-1 and TRBJ1-1, with TRBD1 matching 7 bases. The CDR3 covers 14 residues. Germline lookup yields CDR1 MNHNS and CDR2 SASEGT. Trimming removed 6 bases from V and 3 bases from J; junction bases left unmatched: 7. The CDR3 DNA reads as TGTGCCAGCAGAAACAGGGGCTTGGACACTGAAGCTTTCTTT. Its protein product is CASRNRGLDTEAFF.

This clonotype has ten or more counts. V and J are TRBV6-1 and TRBJ2-2; tentatively, D is TRBD1 or TRBD2 (5 bases each). In germline, CDR1 is MNHNS, CDR2 SASEGT. The CDR3 has 13 residues. The V end was cut by 7 bases, the J end by 4 bases, with 10 bases between. For the CDR3, the DNA is TGTGCCAGCACCAGGGACGCCACCGGGGAGCTGTTTTTT. It specifies CASTRDATGELFF.

The chain recombines TRBV11-3 with TRBJ2-7; 8 bases line up with TRBD1. Germline lookup yields CDR1 SGHNT and CDR2 YENEEA. V dropped 5 bases and J dropped 6; count of bases not matched to a gene: 6. This CDR3 contains 13 residues. CDR3 amino acids: CASSAGGNGEQYF. In nucleotides, the CDR3 is TGTGCCAGCAGCGCAGGGGGCAACGGCGAGCAGTACTTC. Complete variable domain (other parts from reference TRBV11-3 and TRBJ2-7): EAGVVQSPRYKIIEKKQPVAFWCNPISGHNTLYWYLQNLGQGPELLIRYENEEAVDDSQLPKDRFSAERLKGVDSTLKIQPAELGDSAVYLCASSAGGNGEQYFGPGTRLTVT.

This clonotype was detected a few times. The chain recombines TRBV7-3 with TRBJ2-1; 9 nucleotides agree with TRBD2. The CDR3 length is 15 residues. The ends lost 6 bases at V and 8 bases at J; junction bases unmatched: 11. Germline CDR1 reads SGHTA; CDR2 reads FQGTGA. The CDR3 is CASSWTSAAMDEQFF. The CDR3 DNA sequence: TGTGCCAGCAGTTGGACTAGCGCCGCTATGGATGAGCAGTTCTTC.

The chain couples TRBV6-4 to TRBJ1-5, with 8 bases aligning to TRBD1. Germline values: CDR1 MRHNA, CDR2 SNTAGT. CDR3 length: 18 residues. V trimming: 2 bases; J trimming: 5 bases; junction bases outside the gene matches: 14. Here the CDR3 reads CASSDRVRDRSFYQPQHF. The CDR3 DNA follows: TGTGCCAGCAGTGACCGCGTCCGGGACAGGAGCTTTTATCAGCCCCAGCATTTT.

This clonotype occurred many times. The chain recombines TRBV18 with TRBJ2-3, with TRBD1 as a possible D gene (5 bases). The V gene's germline CDR1 is KGHSH and CDR2 LQKENI. The CDR3 covers 13 residues. V was pared by 6 bases and J by 3 bases, with 10 bases between. The CDR3 loop is CASSKTATDTQYF. In nucleotides, the CDR3 is TGTGCCAGCTCTAAGACAGCGACAGATACGCAGTATTTT.

The table lists this clonotype with many counts. The genes are TRBV6-1 and TRBJ1-5, with 9 bases matching TRBD1. The V and J ends lost 2 bases and 6 bases, in that order; junction bases with no gene match: 5. The germline gives CDR1 MNHNS, CDR2 SASEGT. This CDR3 spans 15 amino acids. The CDR3 bases are TGTGCCAGCAGTGAATATGGACAGGGGAGTCAGCCCCAGCATTTT. Amino acid sequence: CASSEYGQGSQPQHF.

The rearrangement uses TRBV5-5 and TRBJ1-2; TRBD1 might be the D (5 bases). Germline CDR1 and CDR2: SGHKS and YYEKEE (reference sequence). The CDR3 consists of 15 residues. Trimming left V 1 base short and J 6 bases short, with 16 bases between. The CDR3 region has the DNA TGTGCCAGCAGCTTGAATCCAGGGTCTGGCGATGGCTACACCTTC. It yields the protein CASSLNPGSGDGYTF.

V is TRBV19 and J is TRBJ2-1; D is unclear. Looked up from germline, CDR1 is LNHDA and CDR2 is SQIVND (reference sequence). V gave up 0 bases and J gave up 9 bases, with 12 bases separating them. CDR3 length: 14 residues. CDR3 nucleotide sequence: TGTGCCAGTAGTATAGATCTGAGGACGGGTGAGCAGTTCTTC. As protein: CASSIDLRTGEQFF.